These T cell receptor beta chains were read from a single sample in a study of shared clonotypes between healthy human individuals. Clones were sequenced by immunoSEQ multiplex PCR, and TCRdb holds only the in-frame ones, with some missing. The top ten clones hold roughly 13% of a sample with about 470,000 clones, 70% to 80% of them seen once. Sequenced material: PBMCs. The source is a woman in her thirties or forties in good health. Some clones in this sample may be carry-over from other donors' samples. Both conserved end residues are part of each CDR3. D genes are given only for firm matches. The size entry is marked missing in some rows and otherwise reads once, few, many or a size class.

>.|TRBV19|TRBJ1-4|.
TGTGCCATCCAGCTCGTGTCGGGGGGTGAAAAACTGTTTTTT
CAIQLVSGGEKLFF
>few|TRBV2|TRBJ1-1|.
TGTGCCAGCAGCCAGAACTCGAACACTGAAGCTTTCTTT
CASSQNSNTEAFF
>few|TRBV10-3|TRBJ1-1|.
TGTGCCATCAGTGAGTCGATACAGAGAGGAACTGAAGCTTTCTTT
CAISESIQRGTEAFF
>.|TRBV5-1|TRBJ1-1|.
TGCGCCAGCAGCCCGTCTGGGTCTGGCACTGAAGCTTTCTTT
CASSPSGSGTEAFF
>.|TRBV2|TRBJ2-7|.
TGTGCCAGCAGAGGGGGAGGGGGCCTCTCCTACGAGCAGTACTTC
CASRGGGGLSYEQYF
>.|TRBV14|TRBJ1-1|.
TGTGCCAGCAGCCCTACCCGGACAGTACGGGAAGCTTTCTTT
CASSPTRTVREAFF
>few|TRBV14|TRBJ1-2|.
TGTGCCAGCAGCCAAGTCGCGAACAGCGACTATGGCTACACCTTC
CASSQVANSDYGYTF
>few|TRBV13|TRBJ1-2|TRBD1
TGTGCCAGCAGCCGGGACAGGGGTAGAGCTAACTATGGCTACACCTTC
CASSRDRGRANYGYTF
>.|TRBV7-2|TRBJ2-1|.
TGTGCCAGCAGCCGACGGGAGTCCTACAATGAGCAGTTCTTC
CASSRRESYNEQFF
>many|TRBV4-1|TRBJ2-7|TRBD2
TGCGCCAGCAGCCGCACGCCCGGACTAGCTCAACTCGGTCAGTACTTC
CASSRTPGLAQLGQYF
>.|TRBV11-3|TRBJ1-1|.
TGTGCCAGCAGCAGGCGGATGAACACTGAAGCTTTCTTT
CASSRRMNTEAFF
>.|TRBV30|TRBJ1-2|TRBD1
TGTGCCTGGGACGGAAGGAGACAGGGAGTCTATGGCTACACCTTC
CAWDGRRQGVYGYTF
>.|TRBV29-1|TRBJ2-5|.
TGCAGCGCATTGGTTGGAGAGACCCAGTACTTC
CSALVGETQYF
>.|TRBV11-2|TRBJ1-3|.
TGTGCCAGCAGCCAACAGATAACTGGAAACACCATATATTTT
CASSQQITGNTIYF
>.|TRBV7-2|TRBJ2-4|TRBD1
TGTGCCAGCAGCTTTGCCCCAAGACAGGGATACAAAAACATTCAGTACTTC
CASSFAPRQGYKNIQYF
>.|TRBV5-1|TRBJ1-5|TRBD1
TGCGCCAGCAGACAGGGGACGAATAGCAATCAGCCCCAGCATTTT
CASRQGTNSNQPQHF
>.|TRBV5-1|TRBJ1-1|TRBD1
TGCGCCAGCAGCCGGTCCGTAACAGGGGGTAACACTGAAGCTTTCTTT
CASSRSVTGGNTEAFF
>.|TRBV30|TRBJ1-5|.
TGTGCCTGGAGTGTAAAAGGGGGCAATCAGCCCCAGCATTTT
CAWSVKGGNQPQHF
>.|TRBV28|TRBJ2-2|.
TGTGCCAGCAGTTTAAGACTGGACAGCGGCGGGGGCACCGGGGAGCTGTTTTTT
CASSLRLDSGGGTGELFF
>.|TRBV27|TRBJ1-5|.
TGTGCCAGCAGTTTTGGGCCGAGGCAGCCCCAGCATTTT
CASSFGPRQPQHF
>.|TRBV6-1|TRBJ2-5|.
TGTGCCAGCAGTGAAGGGCCGTTGGGAGAGACCCAGTACTTC
CASSEGPLGETQYF
>.|TRBV18|TRBJ1-4|TRBD1
TGTGCCAGCTCACCGGGACAGGGCGATGAAAAACTGTTTTTT
CASSPGQGDEKLFF
>.|TRBV6-5|TRBJ2-6|.
TGTGCCAGTTATAAATCTGGGGCCAACGTCCTGACTTTC
CASYKSGANVLTF
>once|TRBV14|TRBJ2-1|TRBD2
TGTGCCAGCAGCTCTAGCGGCCCTTACAATGAGCAGTTCTTC
CASSSSGPYNEQFF